A single sample is the source of the 27 T cell receptor beta chains below, sequenced in a study of regulatory T cells in long-lasting Graves disease. Time point reported: newly diagnosed GD, antithyroid drugs for less than 3 months. Making the TCR library involved RNA that had been extracted from PBMCs. Construction of the TCR beta libraries employed iRepertoire HTBI primers in conjunction with Arm-PCR of CDR3 regions. One entry per CDR3 protein, called by TCRdb with MiXCR from the multiplex PCR reads. The table shows 500,000 to 700,000 distinct CDR3 sequences, with 15% to 20% occurring only once. The same specimen was also included in a second study, on T cells in Graves' hyperthyroidism and ophthalmopathy.

Specimen: peripheral blood mononuclear cells (PBMCs), collected at new diagnosis, from a patient treated with antithyroid drugs. Every receptor here comes from a woman aged 30 to 39 with Graves disease.

With regard to this clonotype: The missing conserved phenylalanine or tryptophan at the end of this CDR3 makes a read error likely. The rearrangement uses TRBV28 and TRBJ2-7; D remains ambiguous. The CDR3 runs 14 residues. Germline values: CDR1 MDHEN, CDR2 SYDVKM. Between the trimmed V and J ends, which lost 5 bases and 4 bases, there was a span of 15 bases. The CDR3 reads CASSLDGEIYEQYL. The CDR3 coding sequence is TGTGCCAGCAGTCTAGACGGAGAAATTTACGAGCAGTACCTC.

This clonotype was seen a handful of times. The chain is built from TRBV6-1 and TRBJ1-1; D perhaps matches TRBD1 (5 bases). Trimming cost V 5 bases and J 0 bases, with 13 bases left between them. The CDR3 is 15 residues long. Germline-derived CDR1 and CDR2 are MNHNS and SASEGT. In DNA form, the CDR3 reads TGTGCCAGCAGTCCTCGGGGGGTGATGAACACTGAAGCTTTCTTT. It codes for CASSPRGVMNTEAFF.

The V and J genes are TRBV6-1 and TRBJ2-1; 10 bases agree with TRBD1. From germline, CDR1 is MNHNS and CDR2 SASEGT. There are 17 residues in the CDR3. The V gene end was trimmed by 6 bases and the J gene end by 0 bases; junction bases not matched to a gene: 8. CDR3 region: CASRGGQGTDSYNEQFF. CDR3 coding DNA: TGTGCCAGCAGGGGGGGACAGGGGACGGACTCCTACAATGAGCAGTTCTTC.

This clonotype was seen at least ten times. The CDR3 DNA is TGTGCCAGCAGTTACTCACCCTGGGCCCCGGGCACTGAAGCTTTCTTT. It specifies CASSYSPWAPGTEAFF. V usage is TRBV6-5 and J usage is TRBJ1-1; D is ambiguous. The CDR3 totals 16 residues. Germline V lookup: CDR1 MNHEY, CDR2 SVGAGI. Between the trimmed V and J ends, which lost 0 bases and 4 bases, there was a span of 15 bases.

This clonotype showed up just a few times. V is TRBV7-2 and J is TRBJ2-2; unclear D gene. Germline V gives CDR1 SGHTA, CDR2 FQGNSA. The CDR3 has 15 residues. Trimming took off 5 bases at V and 4 bases at J, with 14 bases between the two ends. The chain's CDR3 is CASSGRIMSTGELFF. CDR3 coding DNA: TGTGCCAGCAGCGGTAGGATTATGTCCACCGGGGAGCTGTTTTTT.

The chain uses TRBV11-2 and TRBJ2-7; 7 nucleotides align to TRBD1. CDR3 length: 15 residues. CDR1 is SGHAT and CDR2 is FQNNGV in the germline V gene. V lost 1 base to trimming and J lost 5 bases; unmatched junction nucleotides: 8. The CDR3 sequence is CASSLGDREGHEQYF. The CDR3 region has the DNA TGTGCCAGCAGCTTAGGAGACAGGGAAGGCCACGAGCAGTACTTC.

The table lists this clonotype with a few counts. CDR3 sequence (DNA): TGCAGCGTTGAGACCGGGACCGGGGAGCTGTTTTTT. This encodes CSVETGTGELFF. The chain employs TRBV29-1 and TRBJ2-2; D unclear. CDR1 and CDR2 (germline): SQVTM, ANQGSEA. Trimming removed 3 bases from V and 5 bases from J, with 7 bases in between. The length of the CDR3 is 12 residues.

The rearrangement links TRBV6-2 or TRBV6-3 to TRBJ1-3; perhaps TRBD1 as D (6 bases). This CDR3 contains 15 residues. The ends were cut back, 7 bases at V and 0 bases at J, with 13 bases in the middle. Germline values: CDR1 MNHEY, CDR2 SVGEGT. Here the CDR3 DNA reads TGTGCCAGCAATAAGCAGGGGCCCTCTGGAAACACCATATATTTT. Amino acids: CASNKQGPSGNTIYF.

The chain has TRBV3-1 and TRBJ2-1; 11 nucleotides line up with TRBD2. This CDR3 has 15 amino acids. Germline CDR1 reads LGHDT; CDR2 reads YNNKEL (reference sequence). The ends lost 2 bases at V and 9 bases at J; junction bases unmatched: 6. CDR3: CASSQTSGSGAEQFF. The CDR3 region has the DNA TGTGCCAGCAGCCAAACTAGCGGGAGTGGGGCTGAGCAGTTCTTC.

This clonotype was seen ten or more times. This chain connects TRBV2 to TRBJ2-7; possibly TRBD2 for D (6 bases). This CDR3 spans 14 amino acids. Trimming stripped 7 bases from V and 2 bases from J, with 15 bases between. The germline gives CDR1 SNHLY, CDR2 FYNNEI. In DNA, the CDR3 is TGTGCCAGCAACCCCCAGCGGGTCCCCTACGAGCAGTACTTC. Translating it yields CASNPQRVPYEQYF.

This clonotype was recorded at least ten times. The chain uses TRBV3-1 and TRBJ1-3; weak D call: TRBD1 (6 bases). The germline CDR1 and CDR2 sequences are LGHDT and YNNKEL (reference sequence). The CDR3 runs to 17 residues. V was cut by 6 bases and J by 0 bases, with 18 bases left in between. This CDR3 reads CASSHTQGTSSGNTIYF. The CDR3 nucleotides are TGTGCCAGCAGTCATACACAGGGTACGAGCTCTGGAAACACCATATATTTT.

This clonotype was detected many times. The V call is TRBV2, the J call TRBJ2-3, with D perhaps TRBD2 (5 bases). From germline, CDR1 is SNHLY and CDR2 FYNNEI. V lost 0 bases and J 4 bases, leaving 17 bases between the germline ends. The CDR3 has 17 amino acids. The DNA of the CDR3 is TGTGCCAGCAGTGAAGCGGGGAGACCCAAGGGTGCAGATACGCAGTATTTT. Residues: CASSEAGRPKGADTQYF.

At least ten counts were recorded for this clonotype. The chain uses TRBV28 and TRBJ1-2; D uncertain. Germline V CDR1 and CDR2: MDHEN, SYDVKM. Trimming removed 3 bases at V and 6 bases at J, with 11 bases between. This CDR3 region has 13 residues. The CDR3 coding sequence is TGTGCCAGCAGTTTTTCAGAGACGGATGGCTACACCTTC. Encoded protein: CASSFSETDGYTF.

This chain joins TRBV5-1 and TRBJ2-3; 7 positions agree with TRBD1. Germline loops: CDR1 SGHRS, CDR2 YFSETQ. The CDR3 is made up of 18 amino acids. V shed 3 bases and J 0 bases; nucleotides not matched to a gene: 13. CDR3 amino acids: CASSSPPSADRSTDTQYF. The DNA for the CDR3 is TGCGCCAGCAGCTCCCCACCATCAGCGGACAGGAGCACAGATACGCAGTATTTT.

This clonotype was recorded many times. The chain carries TRBV5-1 and TRBJ1-2; D gene uncertain. V was shortened by 3 bases and J by 8 bases, with 14 bases between the two germline ends. From germline, CDR1 is SGHRS and CDR2 YFSETQ. The CDR3 runs to 13 residues. Here the CDR3 DNA reads TGCGCCAGCAGCTCGGGGATAACAGACGGCTACACCTTC. Encoded protein: CASSSGITDGYTF. Full variable domain (missing parts from reference TRBV5-1 and TRBJ1-2): KAGVTQTPRYLIKTRGQQVTLSCSPISGHRSVSWYQQTPGQGLQFLFEYFSETQRNKGNFPGRFSGRQFSNSRSEMNVSTLELGDSALYLCASSSGITDGYTFGSGTRLTVV.

This clonotype was recorded many times. CDR3 loop: CASSLLVRRRRTEAFF. The CDR3 DNA is TGTGCCAGCAGCTTATTAGTCAGAAGACGACGGACTGAAGCTTTCTTT. The V gene is TRBV7-3, the J gene TRBJ1-1; D gene unclear. V was cut by 2 bases and J by 5 bases, with 18 bases left in between. The germline V gene encodes CDR1 SGHTA and CDR2 FQGTGA. The CDR3 is 16 amino acids.

The chain couples TRBV28 to TRBJ2-1; 7 bases match TRBD1. The V and J ends lost 8 bases and 5 bases, in that order; junction bases with no gene match: 21. CDR3 size: 18 residues. CDR1 and CDR2 from the germline V gene are MDHEN and SYDVKM. CDR3 loop: CASRPIIGTEGPHNEQFF. CDR3 in DNA: TGTGCCAGCCGACCTATAATCGGGACAGAGGGGCCCCACAATGAGCAGTTCTTC. The full variable domain, rest sourced from reference TRBV28 and TRBJ2-1, is DVKVTQSSRYLVKRTGEKVFLECVQDMDHENMFWYRQDPGLGLRLIYFSYDVKMKEKGDIPEGYSVSREKKERFSLILESASTNQTSMYLCASRPIIGTEGPHNEQFFGPGTRLTVL.

This clonotype has a count of ten or more. J is TRBJ1-1 and V is TRBV3-1; D remains unclear. V was cut by 0 bases and J by 1 base, with 6 bases left in between. Germline CDR1 is LGHDT and CDR2 is YNNKEL (reference sequence). The CDR3 runs 14 residues. The CDR3 loop is CASSQDPRNTEAFF. In DNA form, the CDR3 reads TGTGCCAGCAGCCAAGATCCAAGGAACACTGAAGCTTTCTTT. Full variable domain (remainder filled in from reference TRBV3-1 and TRBJ1-1): DTAVSQTPKYLVTQMGNDKSIKCEQNLGHDTMYWYKQDSKKFLKIMFSYNNKELIINETVPNRFSPKSPDKAHLNLHINSLELGDSAVYFCASSQDPRNTEAFFGQGTRLTVV.

There are many counts of this clonotype. The rearrangement joins TRBV3-1 to TRBJ2-7; no reliable D call. Looked up from germline, CDR1 is LGHDT and CDR2 is YNNKEL (reference sequence). V lost 0 bases to trimming and J lost 4 bases, with 4 bases between them. There are 12 residues in the CDR3. The CDR3 region has the DNA TGTGCCAGCAGCCAAGAGGGTTACGAGCAGTACTTC. Protein sequence: CASSQEGYEQYF.

The table lists this clonotype with many counts. The DNA for the CDR3 is TGTGCCAGCAGTGAGACTCGTAGGCAGGACACCATATATTTT. Its protein is CASSETRRQDTIYF. V and J are TRBV2 and TRBJ1-3, with D unresolved. This CDR3 has 14 residues. CDR1 and CDR2 (germline): SNHLY, FYNNEI. The V end was cut by 3 bases, the J end by 8 bases, with 14 bases between.

The chain uses TRBV6-1 and TRBJ2-7, with D maybe TRBD1 (5 bases). CDR3 length: 14 residues. From germline, CDR1 is MNHNS and CDR2 SASEGT. Trimming stripped 2 bases from V and 0 bases from J, with 8 bases between. The CDR3 protein is CASSETGYSYEQYF. In nucleotides, the CDR3 is TGTGCCAGCAGTGAAACAGGATACTCCTACGAGCAGTACTTC.

The rearrangement joins TRBV5-1 to TRBJ1-1; a possible D gene is TRBD1 (5 bases). The CDR3 sequence is 14 residues long. CDR1 SGHRS and CDR2 YFSETQ come from the germline V gene. Trimming pared 3 bases from V and 4 bases from J, leaving 13 bases between. CDR3 loop: CASSSFAGGTEAFF. In nucleotides, the CDR3 is TGCGCCAGCAGCTCGTTCGCGGGGGGCACTGAAGCTTTCTTT.

The chain combines TRBV7-6 with TRBJ2-1, with 10 nucleotides matching TRBD2. Germline CDR1 reads SGHVS; CDR2 reads FNYEAQ. The length of the CDR3 is 18 residues. The trim removed 5 bases at V and 1 base at J, leaving 11 bases unmatched. The DNA of the CDR3 is TGTGCCAGCAGCCCCCTCGGTCCAGCGGGAGGGTCCTACAATGAGCAGTTCTTC. Translated: CASSPLGPAGGSYNEQFF.

The chain uses TRBV10-2 and TRBJ1-5; D may be TRBD1 (6 bases). The CDR3 is 14 amino acids. Trimming shortened V by 7 bases and J by 7 bases, and 17 bases separated the two germline ends. Germline V gene sequence: CDR1 WSHSY, CDR2 SAAADI. CDR3 bases: TGCGCCAGCACACGAACAGGGTCGGGGCAGCCCCAGCATTTT. Its protein product is CASTRTGSGQPQHF.

The chain employs TRBV11-2 and TRBJ2-5; 8 nucleotides match TRBD2. V lost 7 bases to trimming and J lost 2 bases; unmatched junction nucleotides: 9. Germline-derived CDR1 and CDR2 are SGHAT and FQNNGV. The CDR3 covers 15 residues. CDR3 DNA sequence: TGTGCCAGCACCATTATAGCGGGAAGTCAAGAGACCCAGTACTTC. It yields the protein CASTIIAGSQETQYF.

This clonotype was counted many times. The chain links TRBV2 to TRBJ2-5; D is uncertain. The CDR3 is 13 amino acids. The germline V gene encodes CDR1 SNHLY and CDR2 FYNNEI. The V end was cut by 1 base, the J end by 4 bases, with 7 bases between. The CDR3, as DNA: TGTGCCAGCAGTGAAGGTAGCAGAGAGACCCAGTACTTC. This gives the protein CASSEGSRETQYF.

Of note for this clonotype: Just one base apart from a much larger clone, this may be a read error. This sequence joins TRBV28 and TRBJ1-3, with no clear D. Germline V CDR1 and CDR2: MDHEN, SYDVKM. The CDR3 consists of 16 residues. The CDR3 protein is CASSTKISHPGNTMYF. CDR3 DNA sequence: TGTGCCAGCAGTACCAAAATCAGCCATCCTGGAAACACCATGTATTTT.